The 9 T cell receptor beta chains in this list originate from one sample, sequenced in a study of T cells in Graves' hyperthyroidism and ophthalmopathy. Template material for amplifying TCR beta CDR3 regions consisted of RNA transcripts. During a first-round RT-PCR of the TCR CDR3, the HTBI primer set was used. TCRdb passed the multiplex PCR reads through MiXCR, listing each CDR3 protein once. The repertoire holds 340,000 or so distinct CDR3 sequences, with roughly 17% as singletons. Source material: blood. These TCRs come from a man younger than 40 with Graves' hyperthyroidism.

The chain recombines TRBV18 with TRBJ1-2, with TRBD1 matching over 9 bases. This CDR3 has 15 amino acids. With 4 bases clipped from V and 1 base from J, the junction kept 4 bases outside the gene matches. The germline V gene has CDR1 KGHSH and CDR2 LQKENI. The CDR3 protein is CASSRSGQGNYGYTF. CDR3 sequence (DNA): TGTGCCAGCTCACGATCGGGACAGGGTAACTATGGCTACACCTTC.

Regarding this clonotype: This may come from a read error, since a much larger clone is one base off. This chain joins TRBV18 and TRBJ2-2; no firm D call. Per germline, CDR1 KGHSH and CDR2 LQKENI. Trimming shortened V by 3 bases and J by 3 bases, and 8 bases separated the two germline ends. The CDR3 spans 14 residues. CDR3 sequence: CASSPYSYTGELFF. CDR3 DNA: TGTGCCAGCTCACCCTATAGCTACACCGGGGAGCTGTTTTTT.

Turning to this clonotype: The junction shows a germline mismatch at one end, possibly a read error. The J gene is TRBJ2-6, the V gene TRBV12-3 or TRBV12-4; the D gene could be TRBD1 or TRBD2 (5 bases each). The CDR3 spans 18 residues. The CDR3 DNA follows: TGTGCCAGCAGTCCAGGCGTGCGGGTTAGCTCTGGGGCCAGCGTCCTGACTTTC. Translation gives CASSPGVRVSSGASVLTF.

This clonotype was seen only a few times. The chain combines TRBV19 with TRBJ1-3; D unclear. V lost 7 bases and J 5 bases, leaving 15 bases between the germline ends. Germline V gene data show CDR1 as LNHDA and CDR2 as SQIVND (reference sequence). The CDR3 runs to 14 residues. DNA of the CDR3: TGTGCCAGTATGTCGGACCGGAGTAGAAACACCATATATTTT. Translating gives CASMSDRSRNTIYF.

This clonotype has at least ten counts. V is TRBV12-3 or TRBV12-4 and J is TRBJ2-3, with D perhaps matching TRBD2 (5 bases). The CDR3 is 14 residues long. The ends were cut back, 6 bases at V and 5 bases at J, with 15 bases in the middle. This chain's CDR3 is CASSPGLGRDTQYF. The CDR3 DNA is TGTGCCAGCAGCCCAGGACTCGGCCGAGATACGCAGTATTTT.

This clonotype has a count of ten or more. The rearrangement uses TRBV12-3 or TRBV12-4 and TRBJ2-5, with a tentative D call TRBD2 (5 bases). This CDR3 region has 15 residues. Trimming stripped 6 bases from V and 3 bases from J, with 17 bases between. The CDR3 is CASSQTGSREETQYF. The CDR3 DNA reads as TGTGCCAGCAGCCAAACTGGGAGTAGGGAAGAGACCCAGTACTTC.

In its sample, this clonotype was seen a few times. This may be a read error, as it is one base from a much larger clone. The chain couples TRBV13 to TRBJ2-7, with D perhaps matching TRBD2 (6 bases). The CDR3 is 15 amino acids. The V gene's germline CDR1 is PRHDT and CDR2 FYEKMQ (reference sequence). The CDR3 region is CASSFSGAHSYEPYF. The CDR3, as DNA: TGTGCCAGCAGCTTTAGCGGAGCTCACTCCTACGAGCCGTACTTC.

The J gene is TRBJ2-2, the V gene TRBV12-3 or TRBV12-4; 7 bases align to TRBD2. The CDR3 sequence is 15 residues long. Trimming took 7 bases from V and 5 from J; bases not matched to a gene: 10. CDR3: CASTGGVGGTGELFF. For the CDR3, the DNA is TGTGCCAGCACTGGCGGGGTGGGGGGGACCGGGGAGCTGTTTTTT.

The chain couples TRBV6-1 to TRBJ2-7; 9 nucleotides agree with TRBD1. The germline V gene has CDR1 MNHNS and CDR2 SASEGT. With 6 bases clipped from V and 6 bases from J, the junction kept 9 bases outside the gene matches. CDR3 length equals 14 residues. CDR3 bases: TGTGCCAGCAGATCAGGGACAGGGATGGGCGAGCAGTACTTC. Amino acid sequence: CASRSGTGMGEQYF.